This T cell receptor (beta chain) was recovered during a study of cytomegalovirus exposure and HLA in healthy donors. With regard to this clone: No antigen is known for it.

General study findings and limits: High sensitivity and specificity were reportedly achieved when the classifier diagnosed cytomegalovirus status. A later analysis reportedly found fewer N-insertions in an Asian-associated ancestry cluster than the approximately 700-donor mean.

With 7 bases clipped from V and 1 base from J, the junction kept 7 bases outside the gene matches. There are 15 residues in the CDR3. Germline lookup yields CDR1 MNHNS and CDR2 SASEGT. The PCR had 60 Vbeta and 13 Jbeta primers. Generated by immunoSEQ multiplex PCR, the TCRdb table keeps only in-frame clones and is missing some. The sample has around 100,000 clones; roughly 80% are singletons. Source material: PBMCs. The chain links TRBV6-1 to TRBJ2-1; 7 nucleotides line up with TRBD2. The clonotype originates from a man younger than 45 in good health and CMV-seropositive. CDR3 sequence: CASTEGRGSYNEQFF. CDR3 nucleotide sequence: TGTGCCAGCACAGAAGGGCGGGGGTCCTACAATGAGCAGTTCTTC.